Detailed here is one T cell receptor beta chain. Every isolated RNA sample was fully reverse transcribed, so sequencing captured expressed TCRB transcripts. Sequencing was performed with immunoSEQ multiplex PCR; in TCRdb, only in-frame clones are kept and a portion is missing. This table has almost 350,000 clones, about 20% appearing once. Germline V CDR1 and CDR2: SGHRS, YFSETQ. The CDR3 loop spans 13 amino acids. V was trimmed by 4 bases and J by 14 bases, leaving 19 bases between them. The data belong to a study of beta chain features in type 1 diabetes. V and J are TRBV5-1 and TRBJ1-3; a weak D match, TRBD1 (6 bases). This sequence originates from a woman between 18 and 29 years old in good health. Sequencing used naive CD4+ T cells from blood. The CDR3 coding sequence is TGCGCCAGCAGCCAAACCTTAGGGACACCGCTATATTTT. As protein: CASSQTLGTPLYF. Combining the CDR3 with reference TRBV5-1 and TRBJ1-3 gives the whole variable domain KAGVTQTPRYLIKTRGQQVTLSCSPISGHRSVSWYQQTPGQGLQFLFEYFSETQRNKGNFPGRFSGRQFSNSRSEMNVSTLELGDSALYLCASSQTLGTPLYFGEGSWLTVV.